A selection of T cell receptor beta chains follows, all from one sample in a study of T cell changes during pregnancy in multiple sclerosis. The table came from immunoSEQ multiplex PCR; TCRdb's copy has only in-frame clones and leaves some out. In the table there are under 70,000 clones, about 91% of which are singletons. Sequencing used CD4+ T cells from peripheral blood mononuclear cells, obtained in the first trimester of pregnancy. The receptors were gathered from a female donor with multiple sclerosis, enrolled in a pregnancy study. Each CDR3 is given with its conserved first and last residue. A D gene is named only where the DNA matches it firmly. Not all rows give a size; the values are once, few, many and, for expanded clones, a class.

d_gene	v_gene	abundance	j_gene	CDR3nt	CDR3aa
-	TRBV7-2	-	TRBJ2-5	TGTGCCAGCAGCTTAGACGGGGGGAGGCGACAGGACTTC	CASSLDGGRRQDF
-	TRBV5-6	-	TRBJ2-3	TGTGCCAGCAGCTTGGTCGGGGTTGCAGATACGCAGTATTTT	CASSLVGVADTQYF
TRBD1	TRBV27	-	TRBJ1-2	TGTGCCAGCAGTTACCGGGACAGGACGACAGGCTACACCTTC	CASSYRDRTTGYTF
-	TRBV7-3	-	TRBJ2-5	TGTGCCAGCAGCTTATGGGCCCAAGAGACCCAGTACTTC	CASSLWAQETQYF
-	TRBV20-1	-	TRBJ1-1	TGCAGTGCTAGACCATACACTGAAGCTTTCTTT	CSARPYTEAFF
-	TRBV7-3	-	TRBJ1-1	TGTGCCAGCAGCCACCTAAGGAACACTGAAGCTTTCTTT	CASSHLRNTEAFF
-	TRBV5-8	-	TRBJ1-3	TGTGCCAGCAGCTTGGCGGTTAACTCTGGAAACACCATATATTTT	CASSLAVNSGNTIYF
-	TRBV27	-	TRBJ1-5	TGTGCCAGCAGTTTATCCCGGTATCAGCCCCAGCATTTT	CASSLSRYQPQHF
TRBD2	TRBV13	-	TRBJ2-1	TGTGCCAGCAGCCCCACCCTTAGCGGGGGAGTAGTCAATGAGCAGTTCTTC	CASSPTLSGGVVNEQFF
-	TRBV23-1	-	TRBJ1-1	TGCGCCAGCAGTCAGGGGCGCCGAAGTATGAACACTGAAGCTTTCTTT	CASSQGRRSMNTEAFF
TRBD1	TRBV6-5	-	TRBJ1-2	TGTGCCAGCAGAGGACAGGTCAACTATGGCTACACCTTC	CASRGQVNYGYTF
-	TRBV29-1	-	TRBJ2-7	TGCAGCGTTGTGGGGGGGCTGGAGCAGTACTTC	CSVVGGLEQYF
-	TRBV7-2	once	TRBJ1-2	TGTGCCAGCAGCCAGGACAGACGGTATGGCTACACCTTC	CASSQDRRYGYTF
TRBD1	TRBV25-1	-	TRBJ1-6	TGTGCCAGCAGTGAATGGGCTATGGGGCAGGGGGCTTCACCCCTCCACTTT	CASSEWAMGQGASPLHF
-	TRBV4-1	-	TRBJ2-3	TGCGCCAGCACCCTCGAGACTAATCGCCCGAATACGCAGTATTTT	CASTLETNRPNTQYF
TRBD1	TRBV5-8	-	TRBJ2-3	TGTGCCAGCAGCCCGGACAGGGTAGCCAGAGATACGCAGTATTTT	CASSPDRVARDTQYF
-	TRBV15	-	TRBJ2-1	TGTGCCACCAGCAGCTCACGGGGAGGGCAGTTCTTC	CATSSSRGGQFF
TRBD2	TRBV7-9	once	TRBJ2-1	TGTGCCAGCAGCTACCGCGGGGGGGCCAATGAGCAGTTCTTC	CASSYRGGANEQFF
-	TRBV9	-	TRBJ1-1	TGTGCCAGCAGCCCCGCCGGGGTGTTGAACACTGAAGCTTTCTTT	CASSPAGVLNTEAFF
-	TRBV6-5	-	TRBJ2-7	TGTGCCAGCAGTTACGACGGGGGATTAAGCGAGCAGTACTTC	CASSYDGGLSEQYF
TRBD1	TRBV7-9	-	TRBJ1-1	TGTGCCAGCAGCTCAGGGGACAGGGGGTACACTGAAGCTTTCTTT	CASSSGDRGYTEAFF
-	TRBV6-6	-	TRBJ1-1	TGTGCCAGCAGTTACTCGACAGGCCCAAGGGCTGAAGCTTTCTTT	CASSYSTGPRAEAFF
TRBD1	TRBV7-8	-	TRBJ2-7	TGTGCCAGCAGCGGGACAGGGCCTCCCTACGAGCAGTACTTC	CASSGTGPPYEQYF
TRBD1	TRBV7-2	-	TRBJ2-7	TGTGCCAGCAGCTTACGGACAGGGAGCGGCTACGAGCAGTACTTC	CASSLRTGSGYEQYF
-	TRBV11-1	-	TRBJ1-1	TGTGCCAGCCTGACAGCGGGGACTGAAGCTTTCTTT	CASLTAGTEAFF
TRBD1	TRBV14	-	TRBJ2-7	TGTGCCAGCAGCCAAGTAGACAGGGGGCATTACGAGCAGTACTTC	CASSQVDRGHYEQYF
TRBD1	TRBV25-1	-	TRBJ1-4	TGTGCCACCACGTCCGGGACAGCAAATGAAAAACTGTTTTTT	CATTSGTANEKLFF
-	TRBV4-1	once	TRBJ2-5	TGCGCCAGCAGCCAAGACTACGAGACCCAGTACTTC	CASSQDYETQYF
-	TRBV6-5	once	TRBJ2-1	TGTGCCAGCAGCCCCCCGGGAAGCTCGAGTGAGCAGTTCTTC	CASSPPGSSSEQFF
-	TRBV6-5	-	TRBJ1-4	TGTGCCAGCAGTTACTCGTTAATCGGGGGTGGAAAACTGTTTTTT	CASSYSLIGGGKLFF
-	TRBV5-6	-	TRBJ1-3	TGTGCCAGCAGCGAGCGTATTAAACGCTCTGGAAACACCATATATTTT	CASSERIKRSGNTIYF
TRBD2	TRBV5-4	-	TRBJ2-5	TGTGCCAGCAGCACTCCGACTAGCGGGGGGGTCGGGGAGACCCAGTACTTC	CASSTPTSGGVGETQYF
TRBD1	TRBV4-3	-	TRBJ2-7	TGCGCCAGCAGCCAGGCCGGGACAGCTTCCTACGAGCAGTACTTC	CASSQAGTASYEQYF
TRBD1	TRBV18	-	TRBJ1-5	TGTGCCAGCTCACTGGACAGGGGTGGCAATCAGCCCCAGCATTTT	CASSLDRGGNQPQHF
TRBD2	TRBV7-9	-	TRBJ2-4	TGTGCCAGCAGCCCTAGCGGGGTTGACATTCAGTACTTC	CASSPSGVDIQYF
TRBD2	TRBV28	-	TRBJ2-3	TGTGCCAGCAGCCGACTAGCGGGTAGCACAGATACGCAGTATTTT	CASSRLAGSTDTQYF
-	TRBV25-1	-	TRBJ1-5	TGTGCCAGCAGTGCGGGGACATTAAACAATCAGCCCCAGCATTTT	CASSAGTLNNQPQHF
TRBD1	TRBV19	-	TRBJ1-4	TGTGCCAGTAGTACCAGGGGGCAGGGAAATGAAAAACTGTTTTTT	CASSTRGQGNEKLFF
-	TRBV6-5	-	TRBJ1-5	TGTGCCAGCAGTCGCCGGGACACCAATCAGCCCCAGCATTTT	CASSRRDTNQPQHF
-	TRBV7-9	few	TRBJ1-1	TGTGCCAGCAGCTTACAGCGGGACACTGAAGCTTTCTTT	CASSLQRDTEAFF
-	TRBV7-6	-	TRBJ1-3	TGTGCCAGCACCTCTCGAGGGGGTGGAAACACCATATATTTT	CASTSRGGGNTIYF
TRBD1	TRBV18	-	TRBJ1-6	TGTGCCAGCTCCGGGACAGGGACCAATTCACCCCTCCACTTT	CASSGTGTNSPLHF
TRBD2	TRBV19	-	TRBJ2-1	TGTGCCAGTAGTGGCAAGCGGGGGGCCCTTGGCAATGAGCAGTTCTTC	CASSGKRGALGNEQFF
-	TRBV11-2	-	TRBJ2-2	TGTGCCAGCAGCTTAGTAGGGGGTGGCACCGGGGAGCTGTTTTTT	CASSLVGGGTGELFF
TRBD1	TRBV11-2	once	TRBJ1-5	TGTGCCAGCAGCCGTACAGGGGGCGATCAGCCCCAGCATTTT	CASSRTGGDQPQHF
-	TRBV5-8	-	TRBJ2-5	TGTGCCAGCCGGGTCTGGAAGGAGACCCAGTACTTC	CASRVWKETQYF
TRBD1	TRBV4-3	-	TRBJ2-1	TGCGCCAGCAGCCAAGATAGCCGGGACAGGGTCGGAGTGCAGTTCTTC	CASSQDSRDRVGVQFF
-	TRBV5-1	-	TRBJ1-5	TGCGCCAGCAGCCCGTCGCCCGGGGGGGGGCCCCAGCATTTT	CASSPSPGGGPQHF
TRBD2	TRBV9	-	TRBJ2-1	TGTGCCAGCAGCGTACAAAGCGGGGGCTCCTACAATGAGCAGTTCTTC	CASSVQSGGSYNEQFF
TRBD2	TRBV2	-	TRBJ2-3	TGTGCCAGCAGTGAGGGACTAGCCCCCCGCCGAGATACGCAGTATTTT	CASSEGLAPRRDTQYF
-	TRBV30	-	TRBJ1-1	TGTGCCTGGAGGATACAGGTTTCGACTGAAGCTTTCTTT	CAWRIQVSTEAFF
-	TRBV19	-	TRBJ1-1	TGTGCCAGTCAACCCGGGACACCACTTTTGGGAGCTTTCTTT	CASQPGTPLLGAFF
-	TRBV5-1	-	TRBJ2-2	TGCGCCAGCAGCGTGAGCGGGGAGCTGTTTTTT	CASSVSGELFF
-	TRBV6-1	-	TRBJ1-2	TGTGCCAGCACCTCCCTTGGCAGGGACTATGGCTACACCTTC	CASTSLGRDYGYTF
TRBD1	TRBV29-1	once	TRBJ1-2	TGCAGCGTCGGGACAGGGAAGGGGAATTATGGCTACACCTTC	CSVGTGKGNYGYTF
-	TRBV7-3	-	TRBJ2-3	TGTGCCAGCAGCCGAACAGGGCCCACAGATACGCAGTATTTT	CASSRTGPTDTQYF